This entry describes one T cell receptor beta chain. Ten or more counts support this clonotype. No cognate antigen has been identified for it. No much larger clone is present one base from it, and per-base qualities are unavailable. The TCR beta CDR3 regions were amplified from the RNA transcripts. A first-round RT-PCR of the TCR CDR3 used the HTBI primer set with the Qiagen OneStep RT-PCR kit. Libraries were constructed in a second round of multiplex PCR, after which size selection and purification were performed. The libraries were sequenced on an Illumina HiSeq2000 using paired-end 100 bp reads. Regarding the original processing steps: SOAPnuke was used to process the raw data, with reads discarded if the reads contained adapters or uncalled bases, had a mean Phred below 15, or lacked an exact constant-primer or identifier match. High-quality paired reads were merged with COPE v1.2.5, and unique nucleotide sequences were defined as clonotypes. MiTCR v1.1 was used to align the clonotypes against IMGT TRBV, TRBD and TRBJ reference segments. The analysis included only V-J combinations with a frequency above 0.0001, which together covered around 99% of the repertoires. The TCS score was defined as F50 (clonal expansion) divided by E x V (chaos), with BLOSUM62-based TCRdist calculated between CDR3 peptides within each V-J. Welch's t-statistics and random forest reduced fewer than 600 V-J features to 10 to 15, which were used in a naive Bayes classifier (R e1071). In-frame beta chains were kept once TCRdb had trimmed the public reads at Q25 with fastp and called clones with MiXCR. Entries that share a CDR3 protein sequence are merged under the most common genes and DNA. TCRdb's processing, not the authors' own work, is the source of the V and J calls. Counted in this sample were around 420,000 distinct CDR3 sequences; approximately 14% of them appeared once. The leading ten clones occupy almost 8% of the sample.

The record originates from a study of T cells in Graves' hyperthyroidism and ophthalmopathy (dated by TCRdb to between 2018 and 2021). At the level of the whole study: Peripheral blood samples were taken at the time of initial diagnosis, prior to any treatment. Prospective prediction of ophthalmopathy was tested in an independent validation cohort consisting of fewer than 20 hyperthyroidism patients and some 16 patients who later progressed to ophthalmopathy. To identify distinguishing TCR V-J signatures, a discovery cohort of around 98 patients was used, comprising under 45 with Graves' ophthalmopathy and 57 with stable Graves' hyperthyroidism. The paper describes TCR Vbeta CDR3 sequencing of 135 peripheral blood samples, made up of roughly 45 ophthalmopathy patients, approximately 76 hyperthyroidism patients and around 17 progressor patients. After blood sampling, hyperthyroidism patients were treated with methimazole at a starting dose of 30 mg daily, and ophthalmopathy patients were treated with high-dose intravenous methylprednisolone. Thyroid tissue and blood T-cell repertoires from about 6 Graves' hyperthyroidism patients were also compared in the study. The 100 or so discovery patients were divided at random into training and test sets in a 7:3 ratio.

The paper as a whole reports these results and caveats: Most expanded thyroid clonotypes (frequency above 0.001) were also found in blood, which suggests that blood repertoires may mirror thyroid immune responses. During validation, the model predicted progression to ophthalmopathy a median of about 6.5 months ahead of onset, with almost 71% sensitivity and 72% to 85% specificity. No statistical method was used to set the sample size in advance, and investigators knew the group allocation. Ophthalmopathy was separated from stable hyperthyroidism by a 13 V-J signature model, with 85% to 90% sensitivity and about 81% specificity obtained in cross-validation and 80%/75% obtained in testing.

Deletion took 0 bases off V and 10 bases off J, with a span of 14 bases between the germline ends. Per the germline V gene, SGHRS is the CDR1 and YFSETQ is the CDR2. Spanning cysteine to phenylalanine, the CDR3 consists of 14 amino acids. The DNA shown is the 42-base CDR3, in frame from base 1. Stable Graves' hyperthyroidism was defined as the absence of progression to ophthalmopathy over 18 months of follow-up. Hyperthyroidism patients were newly diagnosed, had a disease duration of under 2 months, and were aged 18 to 65 years. Exclusion was applied to patients with uncontrolled infections, other autoimmune diseases, pregnancy or lactation. Diagnoses were established on the basis of clinical symptoms, serum thyroxine and TRAb, thyroid ultrasound, and orbital computed tomography. Ficoll-Paque density gradient centrifugation was used to isolate PBMCs from 8.5 to 10 ml of fresh peripheral blood. Total RNA was extracted with Trizol reagent, and quality was checked on an Agilent 2100 Bioanalyzer.

Recombination connected TRBV5-1 to TRBJ2-1; TRBD2 is possibly the D segment (5 matching bases). This receptor was obtained from a woman aged 18-35 years with Graves' hyperthyroidism. Sequencing used blood. The bases are TGCGCCAGCAGCTTGGGCGAAGCGACGGGAGAGCAGTTCTTC. Translated, this is CASSLGEATGEQFF.